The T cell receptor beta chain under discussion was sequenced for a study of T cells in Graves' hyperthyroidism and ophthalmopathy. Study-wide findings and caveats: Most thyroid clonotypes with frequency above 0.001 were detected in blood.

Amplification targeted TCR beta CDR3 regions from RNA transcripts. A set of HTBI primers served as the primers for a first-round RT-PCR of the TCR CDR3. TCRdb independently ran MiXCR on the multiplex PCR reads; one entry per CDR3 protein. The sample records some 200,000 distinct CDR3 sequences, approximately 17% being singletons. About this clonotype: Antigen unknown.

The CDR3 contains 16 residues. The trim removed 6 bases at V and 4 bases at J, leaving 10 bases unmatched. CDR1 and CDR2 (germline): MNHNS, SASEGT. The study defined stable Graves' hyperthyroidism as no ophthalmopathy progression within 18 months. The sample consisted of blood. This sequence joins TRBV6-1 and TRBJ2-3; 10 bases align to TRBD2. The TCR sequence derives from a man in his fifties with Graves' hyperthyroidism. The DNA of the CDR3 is TGTGCCAGCAGCCCCGGGACTAGCGAACCCCCAGATACGCAGTATTTT. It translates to CASSPGTSEPPDTQYF.